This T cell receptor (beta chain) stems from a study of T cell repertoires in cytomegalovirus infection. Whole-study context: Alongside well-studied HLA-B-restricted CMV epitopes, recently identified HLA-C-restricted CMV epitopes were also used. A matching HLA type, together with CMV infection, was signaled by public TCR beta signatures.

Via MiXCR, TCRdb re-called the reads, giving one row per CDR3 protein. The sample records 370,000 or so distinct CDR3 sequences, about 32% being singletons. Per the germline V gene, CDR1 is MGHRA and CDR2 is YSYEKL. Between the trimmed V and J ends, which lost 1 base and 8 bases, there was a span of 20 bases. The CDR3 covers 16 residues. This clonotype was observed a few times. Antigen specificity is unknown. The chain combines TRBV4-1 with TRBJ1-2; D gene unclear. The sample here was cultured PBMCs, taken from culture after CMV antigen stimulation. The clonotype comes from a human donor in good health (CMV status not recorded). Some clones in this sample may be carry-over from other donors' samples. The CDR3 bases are TGCGCCAGCAGCCAAGTCCCCCTTCATGCCGCGGGAGGCTACACCTTC. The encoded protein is CASSQVPLHAAGGYTF.